Shown below are 8 T cell receptor beta chains from a single sample sequenced in a study of shared T cell receptors in the human thymus (dated by TCRdb to the early 2020s). Library preparation used the immunoSEQ multiplex PCR assay. Drawn from immuneACCESS, this table holds only the in-frame rearrangements with V and J called that TCRdb kept. Clones are partly lost; checked studies trace under half to an unresolved V gene and leave the rest unexplained. The sample contains over 350,000 clones, 95% of them found a single time. The ten top clones hold 0.02% of the sample. Sequencing was done on a sample of thymocytes. All receptors derive from a human donor.

V and J are TRBV4-2 and TRBJ2-1, with a tentative D call TRBD2 (5 bases). Germline assignment: CDR1 LGHNA and CDR2 YNFKEQ. The CDR3 loop spans 12 amino acids. V lost 5 bases to trimming and J lost 9 bases, with 11 bases between them. The CDR3 region is CASSDSRGEQFF. CDR3 in DNA: TGTGCCAGCAGCGACTCCCGGGGTGAGCAGTTCTTC.

The chain couples TRBV6-6 to TRBJ2-7; possible D gene TRBD1, 7 bases. Trimming pared 2 bases from V and 7 bases from J, leaving 9 bases between. The CDR3 has 12 residues. Looked up from germline, CDR1 is MNHNY and CDR2 is SVGAGI (reference sequence). In nucleotides, the CDR3 is TGTGCCAGCAGTTACCCAGGGGGGGAGCAGTACTTC. It specifies CASSYPGGEQYF.

The chain combines TRBV6-1 with TRBJ2-7; D may correspond to TRBD1 or TRBD2 (5 bases each). The CDR3 is 13 residues long. V was trimmed by 5 bases and J by 4 bases, leaving 12 bases between them. Per germline, CDR1 MNHNS and CDR2 SASEGT. In nucleotides, the CDR3 is TGTGCCAGCAGTAAAGGGGAGAGATACGAGCAGTACTTC. Translated, it gives CASSKGERYEQYF.

The chain recombines TRBV27 with TRBJ2-7; D may be TRBD1 (6 bases). CDR3 length equals 15 residues. V lost 5 bases, J lost 2 bases, and 16 bases lay in between. Germline assignment: CDR1 MNHEY and CDR2 SMNVEV (reference sequence). The CDR3 DNA is TGTGCCAGCAGTGGCAAGACAGGATTCACCTACGAGCAGTACTTC. Translation: CASSGKTGFTYEQYF.

V usage is TRBV5-5 and J usage is TRBJ1-1, with TRBD1 matching 8 bases. Trimming removed 1 base from V and 0 bases from J; junction bases left unmatched: 5. In germline, CDR1 is SGHKS, CDR2 YYEKEE (reference sequence). CDR3 size: 16 residues. The chain's CDR3 is CASSLRQGSMNTEAFF. The CDR3 DNA reads TGTGCCAGCAGCTTGAGACAGGGGTCCATGAACACTGAAGCTTTCTTT. Drawing the rest from reference TRBV5-5 and TRBJ1-1, the complete variable domain is DAGVTQSPTHLIKTRGQQVTLRCSPISGHKSVSWYQQVLGQGPQFIFQYYEKEERGRGNFPDRFSARQFPNYSSELNVNALLLGDSALYLCASSLRQGSMNTEAFFGQGTRLTVV.

The chain joins TRBV13 to TRBJ2-1; either TRBD1 or TRBD2 may fit D (5 bases each). Germline V CDR1 and CDR2: PRHDT, FYEKMQ (reference sequence). V lost 5 bases and J lost 2, with 19 bases in between. The CDR3 has 17 amino acids. CDR3 nucleotide sequence: TGTGCCAGCAGCAGCCTTGGGGGAATATGCCCCTACAATGAGCAGTTCTTC. Its translation: CASSSLGGICPYNEQFF.

CDR3 bases: TGTGCCAGCAGCTCCGACATCCGCTCCTACAATGAGCAGTTCTTC. Protein sequence: CASSSDIRSYNEQFF. The chain uses TRBV11-3 and TRBJ2-1; D is ambiguous. The CDR3 runs 15 residues. CDR1 SGHNT and CDR2 YENEEA come from the germline V gene. V was pared by 4 bases and J by 0 bases, with 10 bases between.

The CDR3 reads CASSAHGGADSYTF. For the CDR3, the DNA is TGTGCCAGCAGCGCCCATGGGGGGGCAGACAGCTACACCTTC. This chain connects TRBV9 to TRBJ1-2; D might be TRBD1 (6 bases). The germline V and J ends were trimmed by 3 bases and 9 bases, with 18 bases remaining between them. Germline CDR1 is SGDLS and CDR2 is YYNGEE. CDR3 length: 14 amino acids. The whole variable domain, remainder taken from reference TRBV9 and TRBJ1-2, is DSGVTQTPKHLITATGQRVTLRCSPRSGDLSVYWYQQSLDQGLQFLIQYYNGEERAKGNILERFSAQQFPDLHSELNLSSLELGDSALYFCASSAHGGADSYTFGSGTRLTVV.